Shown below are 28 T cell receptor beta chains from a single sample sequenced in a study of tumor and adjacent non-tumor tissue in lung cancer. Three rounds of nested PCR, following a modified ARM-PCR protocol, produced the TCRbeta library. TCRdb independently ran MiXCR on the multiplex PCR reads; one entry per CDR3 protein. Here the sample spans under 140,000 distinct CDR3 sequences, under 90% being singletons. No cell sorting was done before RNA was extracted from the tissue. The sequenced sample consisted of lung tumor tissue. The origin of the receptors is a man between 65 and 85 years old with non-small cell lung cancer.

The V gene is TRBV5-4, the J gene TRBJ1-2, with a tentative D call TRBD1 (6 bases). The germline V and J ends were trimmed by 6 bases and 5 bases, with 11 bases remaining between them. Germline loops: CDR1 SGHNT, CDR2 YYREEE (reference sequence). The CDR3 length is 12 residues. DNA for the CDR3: TGTGCCAGCACTGAAAGGGGGTATGGCTACACCTTC. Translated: CASTERGYGYTF. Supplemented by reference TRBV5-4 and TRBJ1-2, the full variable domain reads ETGVTQSPTHLIKTRGQQVTLRCSSQSGHNTVSWYQQALGQGPQFIFQYYREEENGRGNFPPRFSGLQFPNYSSELNVNALELDDSALYLCASTERGYGYTFGSGTRLTVV.

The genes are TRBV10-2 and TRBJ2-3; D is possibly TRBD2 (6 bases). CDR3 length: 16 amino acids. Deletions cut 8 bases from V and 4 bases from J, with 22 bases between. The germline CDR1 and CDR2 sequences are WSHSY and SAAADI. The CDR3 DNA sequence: TGCGCCAGCTTCCCCGGGATGCGGGACGGGGCAGATACGCAGTATTTT. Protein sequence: CASFPGMRDGADTQYF.

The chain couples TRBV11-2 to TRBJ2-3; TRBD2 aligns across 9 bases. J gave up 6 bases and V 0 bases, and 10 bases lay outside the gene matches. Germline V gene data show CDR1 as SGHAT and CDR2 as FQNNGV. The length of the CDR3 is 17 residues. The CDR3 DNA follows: TGTGCCAGCAGCTTAGATCTAGCGGGACGAGTCACGGATACGCAGTATTTT. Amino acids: CASSLDLAGRVTDTQYF.

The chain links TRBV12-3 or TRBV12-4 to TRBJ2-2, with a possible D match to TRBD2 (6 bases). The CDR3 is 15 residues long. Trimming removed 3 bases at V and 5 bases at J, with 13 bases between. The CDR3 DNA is TGTGCCAGCAGTTTGGCTAGCGTGATGACCGGGGAGCTGTTTTTT. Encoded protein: CASSLASVMTGELFF.

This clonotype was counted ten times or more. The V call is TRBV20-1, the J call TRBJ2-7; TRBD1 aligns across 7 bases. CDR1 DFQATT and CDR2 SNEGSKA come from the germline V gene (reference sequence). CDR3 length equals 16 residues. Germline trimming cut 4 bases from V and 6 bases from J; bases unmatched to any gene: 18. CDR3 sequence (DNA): TGCAGTGCTAATCCACTGACCGAGGGGGCTCCTAGCGAGCAGTACTTC. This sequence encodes CSANPLTEGAPSEQYF.

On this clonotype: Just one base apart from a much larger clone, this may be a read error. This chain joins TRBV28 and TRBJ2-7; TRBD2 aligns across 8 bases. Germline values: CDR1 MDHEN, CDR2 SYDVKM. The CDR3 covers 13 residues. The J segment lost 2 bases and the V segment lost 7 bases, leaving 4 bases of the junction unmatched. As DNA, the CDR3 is TGTGCCAGCAAATGCGGGGGGCCCTACGAGCAGTACTTC. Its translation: CASKCGGPYEQYF.

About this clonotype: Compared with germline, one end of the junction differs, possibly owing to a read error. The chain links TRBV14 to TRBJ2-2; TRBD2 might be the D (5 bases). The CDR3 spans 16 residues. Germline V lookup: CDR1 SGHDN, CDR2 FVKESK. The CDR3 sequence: CAIRRTSGANTRELFF. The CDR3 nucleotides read TGTGCCATCAGGCGAACTAGTGGAGCGAACACCCGGGAGCTGTTTTTT. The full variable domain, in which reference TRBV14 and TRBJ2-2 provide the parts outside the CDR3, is EAGVTQFPSHSVIEKGQTVTLRCDPISGHDNLYWYRRVMGKEIKFLLHFVKESKQDESGMPNNRFLAERTGGTYSTLKVQPAELEDSGVYFCAIRRTSGANTRELFFGEGSRLTVL.

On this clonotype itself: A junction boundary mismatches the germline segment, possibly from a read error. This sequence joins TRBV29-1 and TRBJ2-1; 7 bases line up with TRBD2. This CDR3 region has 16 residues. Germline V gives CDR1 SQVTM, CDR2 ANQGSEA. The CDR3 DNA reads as TGTAGCGTTGAGGGAGTCCCCTATTGGGACTACAATGAGCACTTCTTC. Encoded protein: CSVEGVPYWDYNEHFF.

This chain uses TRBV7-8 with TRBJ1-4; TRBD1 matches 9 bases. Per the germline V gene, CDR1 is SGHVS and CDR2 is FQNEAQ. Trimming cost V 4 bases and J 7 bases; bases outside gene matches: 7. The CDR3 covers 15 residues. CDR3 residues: CASSSRQGVGEKLFF. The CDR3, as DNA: TGTGCCAGCAGCTCGCGACAGGGGGTGGGTGAAAAACTGTTTTTT.

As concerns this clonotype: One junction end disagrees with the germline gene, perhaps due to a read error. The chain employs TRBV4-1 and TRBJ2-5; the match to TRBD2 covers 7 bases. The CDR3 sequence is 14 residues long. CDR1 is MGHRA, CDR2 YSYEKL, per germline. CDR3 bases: TGCGCCAACAGCCAAGATTGGGGGGGAGCGATCCAGTACTTC. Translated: CANSQDWGGAIQYF.

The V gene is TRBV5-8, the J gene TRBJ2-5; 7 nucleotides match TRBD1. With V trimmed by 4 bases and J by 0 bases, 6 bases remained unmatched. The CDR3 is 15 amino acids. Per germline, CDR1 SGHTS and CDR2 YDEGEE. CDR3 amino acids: CASSRGQQYQETQYF. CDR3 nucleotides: TGTGCCAGCAGCCGGGGACAGCAGTACCAAGAGACCCAGTACTTC.

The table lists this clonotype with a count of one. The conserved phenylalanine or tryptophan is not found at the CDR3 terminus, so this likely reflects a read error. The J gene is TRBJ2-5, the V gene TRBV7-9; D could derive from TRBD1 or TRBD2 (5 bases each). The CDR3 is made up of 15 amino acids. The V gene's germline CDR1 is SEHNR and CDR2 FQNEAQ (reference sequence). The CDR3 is CSSSLVVRGRETQYL. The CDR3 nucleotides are TGTTCCAGCAGTTTAGTCGTGAGGGGCCGAGAGACCCAGTACTTA.

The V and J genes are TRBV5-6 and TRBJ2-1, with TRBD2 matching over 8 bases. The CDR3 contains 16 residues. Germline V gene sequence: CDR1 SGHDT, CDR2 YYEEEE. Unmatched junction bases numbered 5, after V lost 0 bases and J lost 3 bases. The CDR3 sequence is CASSLDGGEIYNEQFF. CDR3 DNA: TGTGCCAGCAGCTTGGACGGGGGGGAAATCTACAATGAGCAGTTCTTC.

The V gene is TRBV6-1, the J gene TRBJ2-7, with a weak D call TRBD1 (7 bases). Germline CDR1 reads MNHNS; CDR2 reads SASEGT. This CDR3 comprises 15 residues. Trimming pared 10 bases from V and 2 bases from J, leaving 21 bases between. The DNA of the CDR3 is TGTGCCACCAGGGGGGAGAGGGTTGTCACCTACGAGCAGTACTTC. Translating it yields CATRGERVVTYEQYF.

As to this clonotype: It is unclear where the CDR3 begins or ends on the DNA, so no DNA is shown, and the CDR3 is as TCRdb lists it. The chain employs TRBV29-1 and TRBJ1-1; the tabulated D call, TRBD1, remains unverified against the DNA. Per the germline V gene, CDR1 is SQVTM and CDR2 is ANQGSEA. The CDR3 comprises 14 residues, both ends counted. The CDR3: CSVFGQGIKTETFF.

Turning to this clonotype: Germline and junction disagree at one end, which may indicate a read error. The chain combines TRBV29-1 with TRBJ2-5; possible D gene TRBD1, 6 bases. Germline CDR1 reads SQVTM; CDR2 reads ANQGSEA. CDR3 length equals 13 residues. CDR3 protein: CSVADRFQETQCF. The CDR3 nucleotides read TGCAGCGTGGCCGACAGGTTCCAAGAGACACAGTGCTTT.

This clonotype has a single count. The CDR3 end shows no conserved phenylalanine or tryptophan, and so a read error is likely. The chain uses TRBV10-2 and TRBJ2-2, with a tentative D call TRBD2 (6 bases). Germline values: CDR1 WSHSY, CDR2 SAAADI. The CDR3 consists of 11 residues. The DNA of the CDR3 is TGCGCCAGCAGTGATACCGGGGGGCTGTTTATT. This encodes CASSDTGGLFI.

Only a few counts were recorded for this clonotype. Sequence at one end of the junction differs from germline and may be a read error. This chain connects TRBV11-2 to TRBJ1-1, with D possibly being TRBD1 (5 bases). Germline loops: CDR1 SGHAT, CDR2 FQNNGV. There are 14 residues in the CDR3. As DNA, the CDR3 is TGTGCTAGCAGCTTCGGCGGGGGTAGGAATGAAGCTTTCTTT. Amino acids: CASSFGGGRNEAFF.

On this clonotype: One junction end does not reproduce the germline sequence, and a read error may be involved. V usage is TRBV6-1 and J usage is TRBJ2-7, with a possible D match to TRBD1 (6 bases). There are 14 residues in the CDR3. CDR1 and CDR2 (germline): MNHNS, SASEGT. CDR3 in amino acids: CANSRTVATYEQYF. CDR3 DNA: TGTGCCAACAGCCGGACAGTCGCGACCTACGAGCAGTATTTC.

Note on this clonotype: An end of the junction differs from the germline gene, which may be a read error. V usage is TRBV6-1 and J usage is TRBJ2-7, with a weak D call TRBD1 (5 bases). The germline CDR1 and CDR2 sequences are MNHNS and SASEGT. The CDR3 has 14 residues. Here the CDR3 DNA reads TGTGCCAGCAGTAAAGCACAGGTAACAAGGGATCAGTACTTC. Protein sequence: CASSKAQVTRDQYF.

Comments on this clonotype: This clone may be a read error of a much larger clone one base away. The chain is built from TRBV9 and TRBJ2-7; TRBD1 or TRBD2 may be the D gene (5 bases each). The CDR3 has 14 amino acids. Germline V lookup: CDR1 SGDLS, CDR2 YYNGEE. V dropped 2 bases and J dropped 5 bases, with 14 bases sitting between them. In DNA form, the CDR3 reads TGTGCCAGCAGCGTCTCAGGGAAGAGGGACGAGCAGTACTTC. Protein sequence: CASSVSGKRDEQYF.

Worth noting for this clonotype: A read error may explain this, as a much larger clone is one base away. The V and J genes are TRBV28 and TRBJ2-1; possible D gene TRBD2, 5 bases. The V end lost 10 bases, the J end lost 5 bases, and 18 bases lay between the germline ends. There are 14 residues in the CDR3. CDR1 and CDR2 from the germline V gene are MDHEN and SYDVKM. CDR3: CANSGMYRDNEQFF. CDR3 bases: TGTGCCAACTCCGGGATGTATCGGGACAATGAGCAGTTCTTC.

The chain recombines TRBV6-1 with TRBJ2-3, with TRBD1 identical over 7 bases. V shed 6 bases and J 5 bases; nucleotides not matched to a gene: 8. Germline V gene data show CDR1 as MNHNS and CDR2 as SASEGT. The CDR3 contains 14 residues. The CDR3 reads CASRTGTEVDTQYF. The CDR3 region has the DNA TGTGCCAGCAGGACAGGGACAGAGGTAGATACGCAGTATTTT.

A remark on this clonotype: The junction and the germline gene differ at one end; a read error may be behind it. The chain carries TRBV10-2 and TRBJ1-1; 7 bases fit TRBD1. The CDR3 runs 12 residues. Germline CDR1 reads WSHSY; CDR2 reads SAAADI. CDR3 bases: TGCTCCAGCACGTACAGGGGCGCTGAAGCTTTCTTT. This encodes CSSTYRGAEAFF.

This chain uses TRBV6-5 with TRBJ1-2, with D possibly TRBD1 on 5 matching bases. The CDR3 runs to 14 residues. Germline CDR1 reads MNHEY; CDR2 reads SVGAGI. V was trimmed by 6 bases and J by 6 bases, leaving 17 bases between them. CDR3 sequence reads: CASSKRQFDNGYTF. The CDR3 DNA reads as TGTGCCAGCAGCAAACGACAGTTTGACAATGGCTACACCTTC.

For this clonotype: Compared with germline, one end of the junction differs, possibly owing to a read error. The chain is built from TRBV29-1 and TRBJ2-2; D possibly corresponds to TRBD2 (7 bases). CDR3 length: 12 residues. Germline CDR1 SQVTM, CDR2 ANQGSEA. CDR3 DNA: TGCATCGTTGTTGACAACATCGGGGGGCAGTTTTTT. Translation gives CIVVDNIGGQFF.

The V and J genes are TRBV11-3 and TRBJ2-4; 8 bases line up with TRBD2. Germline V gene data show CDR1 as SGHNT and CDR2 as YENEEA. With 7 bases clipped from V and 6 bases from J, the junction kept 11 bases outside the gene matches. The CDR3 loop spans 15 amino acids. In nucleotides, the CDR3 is TGTGCCAGCAATCCGGGAGGGGATGGCAGAAACATTCAGTACTTC. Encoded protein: CASNPGGDGRNIQYF.

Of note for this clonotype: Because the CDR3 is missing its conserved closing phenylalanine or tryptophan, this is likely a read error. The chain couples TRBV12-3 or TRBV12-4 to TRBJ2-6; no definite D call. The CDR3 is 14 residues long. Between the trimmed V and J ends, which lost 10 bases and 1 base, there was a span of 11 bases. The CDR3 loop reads CAITISSGANVLTY. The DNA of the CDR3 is TGTGCCATCACCATATCATCTGGGGCCAACGTCCTGACTTAC.